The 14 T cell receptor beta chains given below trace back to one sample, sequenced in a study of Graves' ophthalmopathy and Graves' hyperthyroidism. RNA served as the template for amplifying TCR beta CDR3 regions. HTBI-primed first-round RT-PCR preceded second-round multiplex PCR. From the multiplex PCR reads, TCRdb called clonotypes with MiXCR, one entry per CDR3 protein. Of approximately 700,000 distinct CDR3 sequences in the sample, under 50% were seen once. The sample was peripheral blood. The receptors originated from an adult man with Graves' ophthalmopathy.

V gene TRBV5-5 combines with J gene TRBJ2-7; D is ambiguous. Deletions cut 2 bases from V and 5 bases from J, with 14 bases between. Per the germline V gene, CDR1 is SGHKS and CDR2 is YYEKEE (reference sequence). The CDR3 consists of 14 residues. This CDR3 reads CASSLNSLYHEQYF. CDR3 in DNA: TGTGCCAGCAGCTTAAACAGTTTATACCACGAGCAGTACTTC.

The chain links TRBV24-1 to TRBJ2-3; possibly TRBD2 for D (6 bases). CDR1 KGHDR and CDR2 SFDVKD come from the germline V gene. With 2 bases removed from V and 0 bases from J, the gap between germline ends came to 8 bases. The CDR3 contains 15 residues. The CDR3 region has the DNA TGTGCCACCAGTGATTCCGGGACTAGCACAGATACGCAGTATTTT. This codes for CATSDSGTSTDTQYF.

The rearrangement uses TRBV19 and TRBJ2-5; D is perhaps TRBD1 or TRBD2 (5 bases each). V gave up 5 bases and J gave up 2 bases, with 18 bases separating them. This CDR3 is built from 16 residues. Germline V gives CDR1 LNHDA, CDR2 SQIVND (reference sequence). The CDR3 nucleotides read TGTGCCAGTAGTGGAGGCAGGGCGTTGGGGCAAGAGACCCAGTACTTC. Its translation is CASSGGRALGQETQYF.

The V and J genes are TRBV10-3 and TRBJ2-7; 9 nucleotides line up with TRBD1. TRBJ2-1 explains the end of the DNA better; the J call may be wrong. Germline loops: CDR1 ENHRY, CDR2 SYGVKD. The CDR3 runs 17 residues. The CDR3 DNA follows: TGTGCCATCAGTGAGTCGGGTGCGGGACAGGGATACAATGAGCAGTTCTTC. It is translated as CAISESGAGQGYNEQFF.

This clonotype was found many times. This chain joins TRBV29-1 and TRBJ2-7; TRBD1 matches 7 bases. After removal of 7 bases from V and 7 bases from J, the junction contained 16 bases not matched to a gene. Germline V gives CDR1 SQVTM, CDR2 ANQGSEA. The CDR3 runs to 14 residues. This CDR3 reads CSASRQGPFGEQYF. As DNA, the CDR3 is TGCAGCGCCTCCCGACAGGGCCCGTTCGGGGAGCAGTACTTC.

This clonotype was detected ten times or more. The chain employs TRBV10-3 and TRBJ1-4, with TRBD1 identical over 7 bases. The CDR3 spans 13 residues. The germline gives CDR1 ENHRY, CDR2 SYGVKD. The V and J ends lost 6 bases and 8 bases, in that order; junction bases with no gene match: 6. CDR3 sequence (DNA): TGTGCCATCAGCCCGACAGGGAGAGAAAAACTGTTTTTT. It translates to CAISPTGREKLFF.

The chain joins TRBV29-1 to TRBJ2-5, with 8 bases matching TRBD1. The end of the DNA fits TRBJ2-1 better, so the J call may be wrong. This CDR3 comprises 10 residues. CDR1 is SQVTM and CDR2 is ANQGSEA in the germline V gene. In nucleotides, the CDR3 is TGCAGCGTTGTGGGGACAGGGCAGTTCTTC. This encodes CSVVGTGQFF.

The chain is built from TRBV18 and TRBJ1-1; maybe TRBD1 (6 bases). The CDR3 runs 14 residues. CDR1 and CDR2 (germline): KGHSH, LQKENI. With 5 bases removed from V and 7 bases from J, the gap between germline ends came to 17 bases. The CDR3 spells CASSVGQSVFEAFF. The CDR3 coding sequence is TGTGCCAGCTCAGTAGGACAGTCGGTTTTTGAAGCTTTCTTT.

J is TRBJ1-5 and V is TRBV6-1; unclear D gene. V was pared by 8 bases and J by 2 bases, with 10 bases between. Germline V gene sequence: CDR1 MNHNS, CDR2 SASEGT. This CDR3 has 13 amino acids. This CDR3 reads CASLGYGNQPQHF. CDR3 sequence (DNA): TGTGCCAGCTTGGGATATGGCAATCAGCCCCAGCATTTT.

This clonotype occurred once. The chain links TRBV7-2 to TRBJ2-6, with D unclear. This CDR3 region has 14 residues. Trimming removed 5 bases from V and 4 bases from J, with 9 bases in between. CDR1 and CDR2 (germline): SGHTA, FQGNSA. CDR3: CASSAHLGANVLTF. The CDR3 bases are TGTGCCAGCAGCGCCCACCTCGGGGCCAACGTCCTGACTTTC.

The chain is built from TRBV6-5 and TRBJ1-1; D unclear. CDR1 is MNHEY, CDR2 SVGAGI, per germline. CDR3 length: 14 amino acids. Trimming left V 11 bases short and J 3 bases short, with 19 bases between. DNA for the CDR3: TGTGCCTATCGGCAGATTCAAAGGGACACTGAAGCTTTCTTT. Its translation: CAYRQIQRDTEAFF.

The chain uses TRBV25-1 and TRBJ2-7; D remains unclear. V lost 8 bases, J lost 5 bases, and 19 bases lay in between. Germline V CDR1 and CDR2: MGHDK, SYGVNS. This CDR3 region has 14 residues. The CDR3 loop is CASSPGTVVDEQYF. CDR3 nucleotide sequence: TGTGCCAGCTCACCAGGAACAGTTGTCGACGAGCAGTACTTC.

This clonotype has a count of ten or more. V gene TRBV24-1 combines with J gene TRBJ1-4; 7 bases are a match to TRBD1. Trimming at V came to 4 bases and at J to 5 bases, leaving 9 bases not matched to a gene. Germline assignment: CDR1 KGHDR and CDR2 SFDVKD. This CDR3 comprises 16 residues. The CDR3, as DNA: TGTGCCACCAGTGACCCACGGACAGGTGCAAATGAAAAACTGTTTTTT. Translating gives CATSDPRTGANEKLFF.

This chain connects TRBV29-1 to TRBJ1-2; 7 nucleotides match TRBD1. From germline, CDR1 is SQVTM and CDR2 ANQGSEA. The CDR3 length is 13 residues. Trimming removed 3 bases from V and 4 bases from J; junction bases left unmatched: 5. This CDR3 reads CSVETGLAYGYTF. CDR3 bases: TGCAGCGTTGAGACAGGGTTGGCCTATGGCTACACCTTC.